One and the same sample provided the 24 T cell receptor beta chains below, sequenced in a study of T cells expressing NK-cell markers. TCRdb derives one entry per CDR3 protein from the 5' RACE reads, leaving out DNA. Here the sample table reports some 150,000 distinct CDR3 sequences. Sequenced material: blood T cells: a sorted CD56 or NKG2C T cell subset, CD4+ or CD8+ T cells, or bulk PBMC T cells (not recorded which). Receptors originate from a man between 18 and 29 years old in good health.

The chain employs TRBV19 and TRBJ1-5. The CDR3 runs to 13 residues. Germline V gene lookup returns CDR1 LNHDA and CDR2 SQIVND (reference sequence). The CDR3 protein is CASSILVSQPQHF.

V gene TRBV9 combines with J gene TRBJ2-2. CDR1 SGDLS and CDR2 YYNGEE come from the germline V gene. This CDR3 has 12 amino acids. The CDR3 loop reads CASSSIVGELFF. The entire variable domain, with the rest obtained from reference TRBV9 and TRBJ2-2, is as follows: DSGVTQTPKHLITATGQRVTLRCSPRSGDLSVYWYQQSLDQGLQFLIQYYNGEERAKGNILERFSAQQFPDLHSELNLSSLELGDSALYFCASSSIVGELFFGEGSRLTVL.

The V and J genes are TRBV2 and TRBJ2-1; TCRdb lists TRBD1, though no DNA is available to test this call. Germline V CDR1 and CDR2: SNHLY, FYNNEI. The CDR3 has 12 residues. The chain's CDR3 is CASRTGTNEQFF.

The CDR3 loop reads CASSVSPDTQYF. This chain uses TRBV9 with TRBJ2-3. The length of the CDR3 is 12 residues. Germline V gene sequence: CDR1 SGDLS, CDR2 YYNGEE.

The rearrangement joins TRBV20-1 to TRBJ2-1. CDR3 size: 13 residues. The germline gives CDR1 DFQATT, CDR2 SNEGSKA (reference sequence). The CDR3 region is CSAHASSYNEQFF.

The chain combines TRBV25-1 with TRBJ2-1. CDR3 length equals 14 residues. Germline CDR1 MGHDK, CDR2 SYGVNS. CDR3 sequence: CASSEYYTGNEQFF.

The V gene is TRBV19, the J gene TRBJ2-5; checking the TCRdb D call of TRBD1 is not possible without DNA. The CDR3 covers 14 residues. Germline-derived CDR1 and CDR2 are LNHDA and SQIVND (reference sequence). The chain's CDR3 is CASSIGRLGETQYF. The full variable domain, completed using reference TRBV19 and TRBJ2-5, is DGGITQSPKYLFRKEGQNVTLSCEQNLNHDAMYWYRQDPGQGLRLIYYSQIVNDFQKGDIAEGYSVSREKKESFPLTVTSAQKNPTAFYLCASSIGRLGETQYFGPGTRLLVL.

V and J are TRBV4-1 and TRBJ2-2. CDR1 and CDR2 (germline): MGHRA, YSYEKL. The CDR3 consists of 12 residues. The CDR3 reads CASSQFPGELFF.

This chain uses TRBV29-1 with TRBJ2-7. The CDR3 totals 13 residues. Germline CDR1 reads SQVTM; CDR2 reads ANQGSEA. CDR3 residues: CSVISTVLYEQYF.

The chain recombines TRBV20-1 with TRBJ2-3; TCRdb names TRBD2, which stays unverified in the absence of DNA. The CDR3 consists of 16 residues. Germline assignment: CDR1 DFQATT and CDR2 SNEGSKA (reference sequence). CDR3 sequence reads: CSARDRTSGITDTQYF.

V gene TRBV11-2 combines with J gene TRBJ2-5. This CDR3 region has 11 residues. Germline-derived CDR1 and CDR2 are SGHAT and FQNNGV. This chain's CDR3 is CAIKVEETQYF.

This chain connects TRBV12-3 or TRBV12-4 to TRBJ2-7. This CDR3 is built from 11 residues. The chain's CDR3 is CASSWTHEQYF.

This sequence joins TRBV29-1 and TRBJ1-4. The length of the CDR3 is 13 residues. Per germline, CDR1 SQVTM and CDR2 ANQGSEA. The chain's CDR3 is CSVTDAAGEKLFF.

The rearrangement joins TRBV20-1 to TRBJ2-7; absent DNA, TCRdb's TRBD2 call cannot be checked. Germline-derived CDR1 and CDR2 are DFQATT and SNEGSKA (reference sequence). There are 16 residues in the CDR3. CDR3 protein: CSAREYSGRQSYEQYF.

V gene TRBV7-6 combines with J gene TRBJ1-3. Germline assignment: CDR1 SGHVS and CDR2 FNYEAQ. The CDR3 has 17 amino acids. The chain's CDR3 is CASSLGVGQSSGNTIYF.

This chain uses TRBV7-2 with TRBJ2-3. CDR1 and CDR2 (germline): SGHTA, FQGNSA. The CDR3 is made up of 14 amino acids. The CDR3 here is CASSTLLGSDTQYF.

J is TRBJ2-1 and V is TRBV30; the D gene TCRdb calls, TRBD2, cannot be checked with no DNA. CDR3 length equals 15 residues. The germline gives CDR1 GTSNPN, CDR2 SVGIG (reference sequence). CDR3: CAWSGVLAGGDEQFF. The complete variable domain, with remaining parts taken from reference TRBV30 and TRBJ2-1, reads SQTIHQWPATLVQPVGSPLSLECTVEGTSNPNLYWYRQAAGRGLQLLFYSVGIGQISSEVPQNLSASRPQDRQFILSSKKLLLSDSGFYLCAWSGVLAGGDEQFFGPGTRLTVL.

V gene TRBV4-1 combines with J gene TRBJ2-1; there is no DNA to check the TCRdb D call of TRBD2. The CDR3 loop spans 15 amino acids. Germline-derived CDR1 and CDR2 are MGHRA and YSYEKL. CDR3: CASSQPSGTYNEQFF.

CDR3 protein: CASSQSAKADTQYF. This chain connects TRBV4-1 to TRBJ2-3. Germline CDR1 reads MGHRA; CDR2 reads YSYEKL. The CDR3 runs to 14 residues.

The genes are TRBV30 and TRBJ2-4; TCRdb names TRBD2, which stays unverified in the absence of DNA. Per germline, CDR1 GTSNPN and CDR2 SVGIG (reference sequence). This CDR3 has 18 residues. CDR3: CAWSKGWGEGFAKNIQYF.

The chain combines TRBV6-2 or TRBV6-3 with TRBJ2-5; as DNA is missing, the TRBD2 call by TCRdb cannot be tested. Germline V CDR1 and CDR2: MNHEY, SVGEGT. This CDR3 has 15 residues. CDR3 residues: CASSYLAGTKETQYF.

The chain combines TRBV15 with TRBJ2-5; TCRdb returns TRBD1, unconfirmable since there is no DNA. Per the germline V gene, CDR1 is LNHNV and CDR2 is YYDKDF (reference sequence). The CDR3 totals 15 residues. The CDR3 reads CATSSSPGPKETQYF.

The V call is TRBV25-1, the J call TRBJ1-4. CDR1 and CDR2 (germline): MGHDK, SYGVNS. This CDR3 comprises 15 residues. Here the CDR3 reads CASSEYRVVDEKLFF.

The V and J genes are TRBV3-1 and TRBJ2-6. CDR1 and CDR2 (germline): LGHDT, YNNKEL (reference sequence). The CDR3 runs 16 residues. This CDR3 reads CASSQVEGSGANVLTF.